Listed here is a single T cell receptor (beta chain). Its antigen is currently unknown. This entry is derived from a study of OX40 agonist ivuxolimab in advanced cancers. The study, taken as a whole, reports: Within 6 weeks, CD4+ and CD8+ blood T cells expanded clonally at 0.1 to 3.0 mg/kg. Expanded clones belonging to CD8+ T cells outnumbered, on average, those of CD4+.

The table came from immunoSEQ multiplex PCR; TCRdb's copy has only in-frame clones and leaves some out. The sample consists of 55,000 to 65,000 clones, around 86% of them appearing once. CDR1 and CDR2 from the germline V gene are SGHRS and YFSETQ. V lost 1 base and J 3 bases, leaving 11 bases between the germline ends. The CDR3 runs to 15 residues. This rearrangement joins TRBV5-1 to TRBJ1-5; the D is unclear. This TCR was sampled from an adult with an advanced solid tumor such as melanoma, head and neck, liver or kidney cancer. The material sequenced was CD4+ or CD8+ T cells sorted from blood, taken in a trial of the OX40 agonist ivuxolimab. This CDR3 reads CASSLSGQINQPQHF. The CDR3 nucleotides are TGCGCCAGCAGCTTGTCTGGGCAGATCAATCAGCCCCAGCATTTT.